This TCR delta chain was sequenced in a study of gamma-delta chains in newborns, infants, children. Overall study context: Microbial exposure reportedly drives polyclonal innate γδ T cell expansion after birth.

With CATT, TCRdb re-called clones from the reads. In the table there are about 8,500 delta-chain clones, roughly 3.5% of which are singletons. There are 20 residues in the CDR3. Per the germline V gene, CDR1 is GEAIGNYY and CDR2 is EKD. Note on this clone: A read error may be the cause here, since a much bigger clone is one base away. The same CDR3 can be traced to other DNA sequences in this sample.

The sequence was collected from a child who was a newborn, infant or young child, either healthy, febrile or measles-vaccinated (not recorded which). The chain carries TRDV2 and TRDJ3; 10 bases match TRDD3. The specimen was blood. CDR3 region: CACDKVLGDSSSWDTRQMFF. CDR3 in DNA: TGTGCCTGCGACAAAGTACTGGGGGATTCAAGCTCCTGGGACACCCGACAGATGTTTTTC.